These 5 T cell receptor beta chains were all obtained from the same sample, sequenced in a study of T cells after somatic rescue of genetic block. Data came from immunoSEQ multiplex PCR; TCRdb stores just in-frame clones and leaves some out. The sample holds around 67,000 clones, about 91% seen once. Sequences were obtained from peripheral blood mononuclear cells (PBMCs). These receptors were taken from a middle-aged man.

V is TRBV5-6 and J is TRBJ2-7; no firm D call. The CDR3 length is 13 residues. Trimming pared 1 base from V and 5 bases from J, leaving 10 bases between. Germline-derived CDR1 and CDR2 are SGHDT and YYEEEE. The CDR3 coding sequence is TGTGCCAGCAGCTTGATCTTCGACCACGAGCAGTACTTC. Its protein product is CASSLIFDHEQYF.

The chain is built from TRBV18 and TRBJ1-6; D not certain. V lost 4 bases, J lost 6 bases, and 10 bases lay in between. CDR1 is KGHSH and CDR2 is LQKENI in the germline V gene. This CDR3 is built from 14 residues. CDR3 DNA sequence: TGTGCCAGCTCACTCACGGAAGTTAATTCACCCCTCCACTTT. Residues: CASSLTEVNSPLHF.

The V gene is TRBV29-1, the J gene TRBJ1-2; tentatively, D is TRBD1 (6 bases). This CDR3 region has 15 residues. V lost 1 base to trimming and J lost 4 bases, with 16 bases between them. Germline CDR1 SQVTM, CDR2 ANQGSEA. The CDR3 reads CSVEGGGGLGYGYTF. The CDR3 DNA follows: TGCAGCGTTGAAGGGGGAGGGGGTTTGGGCTATGGCTACACCTTC.

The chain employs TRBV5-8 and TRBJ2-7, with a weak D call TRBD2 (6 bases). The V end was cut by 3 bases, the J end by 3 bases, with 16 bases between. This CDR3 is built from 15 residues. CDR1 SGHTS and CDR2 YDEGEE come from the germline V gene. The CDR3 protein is CASSSLAEEVYEQYF. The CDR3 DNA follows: TGTGCCAGCAGCTCCTTAGCGGAGGAAGTCTACGAGCAGTACTTC.

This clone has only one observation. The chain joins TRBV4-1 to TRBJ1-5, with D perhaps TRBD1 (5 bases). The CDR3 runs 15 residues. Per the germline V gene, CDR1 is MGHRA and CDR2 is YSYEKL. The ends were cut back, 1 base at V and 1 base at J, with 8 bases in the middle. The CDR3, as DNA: TGCGCCAGCAGCCAAGGGGGGGGGAGCAATCAGCCCCAGCATTTT. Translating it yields CASSQGGGSNQPQHF.